A single TCR beta chain is shown here with its context. One Seattle source followed patients from active infection through their disease course. The record originates from a study of blood T cell repertoires in COVID-19. Study summary: Samples taken during acute and convalescent COVID-19 were collected in the United States, Italy and Spain. T cells, B-cell-depleted T cells, or PBMCs supplied cDNA or gDNA.

The CDR3 sequence is 17 residues long. V shed 6 bases, J shed 0 bases, and the junction held 9 bases outside the gene matches. Looked up from germline, CDR1 is MDHEN and CDR2 is SYDVKM. Authors' data handling: By means of reference gene primer amplification, nucleated cell counts were estimated. TCRdb's table, derived via immunoSEQ multiplex PCR, lists solely in-frame clones and lacks some. V and J calls and clone size are those listed in that table; D and trimming were worked out from the DNA. The table lists 250,000 to 300,000 clones, roughly 86% of them singletons. The chain employs TRBV28 and TRBJ1-5, with TRBD1 matching 9 bases. The source is a woman aged 25-40 years with COVID-19, enrolled during active disease. The specimen was peripheral blood. The CDR3 nucleotides read TGTGCCAGCAGCCATCGACAGGGGGTAAATAGCAATCAGCCCCAGCATTTT. The encoded protein is CASSHRQGVNSNQPQHF.